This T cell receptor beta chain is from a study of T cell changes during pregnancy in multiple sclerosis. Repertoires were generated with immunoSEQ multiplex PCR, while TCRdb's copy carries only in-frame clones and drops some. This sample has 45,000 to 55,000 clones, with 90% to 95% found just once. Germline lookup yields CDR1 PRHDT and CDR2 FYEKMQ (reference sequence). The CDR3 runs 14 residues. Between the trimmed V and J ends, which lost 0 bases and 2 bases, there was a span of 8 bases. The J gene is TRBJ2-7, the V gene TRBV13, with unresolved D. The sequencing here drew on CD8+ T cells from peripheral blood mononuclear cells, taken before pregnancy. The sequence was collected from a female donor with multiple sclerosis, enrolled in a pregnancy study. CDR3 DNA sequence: TGTGCCAGCAGCTTAGGCCTACAGACCTACGAGCAGTACTTC. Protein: CASSLGLQTYEQYF. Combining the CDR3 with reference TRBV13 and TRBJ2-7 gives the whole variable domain AAGVIQSPRHLIKEKRETATLKCYPIPRHDTVYWYQQGPGQDPQFLISFYEKMQSDKGSIPDRFSAQQFSDYHSELNMSSLELGDSALYFCASSLGLQTYEQYFGPGTRLTVT.